This TCR beta chain was recovered during a study of brain T cells in children with intractable seizures. General study findings and limits: Absence of clones before surgery may stem from lower sequencing depth.

Method: immunoSEQ multiplex PCR; TCRdb's copy keeps in-frame clones and lacks some. In the table there are 340,000 or so clones, more than 85% of which are singletons. The time point is: blood from clinic visit 5 months post-surgery; TSC patient then seizure free. Only cases whose brain tissue showed the highest T cell transcript signatures were sequenced. Pre-surgery treatment included at least one anti-epileptic drug. The germline V gene encodes CDR1 GTSNPN and CDR2 SVGIG (reference sequence). Trimming removed 0 bases from V and 6 bases from J, with 9 bases in between. CDR3 length: 12 amino acids. As for this clone: As yet, its antigen is unknown.

The chain combines TRBV30 with TRBJ2-7; no definite D call. The clonotype originates from a boy under two years old with tuberous sclerosis and intractable seizures. The sequencing used peripheral blood, collected approximately 5 months after surgery. This CDR3 is CAWSVTVFEQYF. The CDR3 nucleotides are TGTGCCTGGAGTGTAACCGTCTTCGAGCAGTACTTC. Complete variable domain (other parts from reference TRBV30 and TRBJ2-7): SQTIHQWPATLVQPVGSPLSLECTVEGTSNPNLYWYRQAAGRGLQLLFYSVGIGQISSEVPQNLSASRPQDRQFILSSKKLLLSDSGFYLCAWSVTVFEQYFGPGTRLTVT.